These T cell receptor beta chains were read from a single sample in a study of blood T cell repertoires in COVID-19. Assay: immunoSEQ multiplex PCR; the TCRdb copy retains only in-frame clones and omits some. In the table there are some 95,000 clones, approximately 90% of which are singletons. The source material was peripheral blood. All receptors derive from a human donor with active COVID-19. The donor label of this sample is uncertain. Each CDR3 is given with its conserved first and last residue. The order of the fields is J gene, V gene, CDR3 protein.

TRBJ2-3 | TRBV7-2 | CASSLWIGDGLVTTDTQYF
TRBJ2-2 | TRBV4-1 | CASSQDELVGELFF
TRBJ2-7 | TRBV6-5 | CASSSGLEQYF
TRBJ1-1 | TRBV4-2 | CASSQMGQDNTEAFF
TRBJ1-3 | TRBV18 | CASSPLGQGEISGNTIYF
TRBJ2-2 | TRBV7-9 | CATPPNDRGTTGELFF
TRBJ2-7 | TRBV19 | CASSHRDRPPYEQYF
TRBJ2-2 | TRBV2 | CASSTRRGDPRGTGELFF
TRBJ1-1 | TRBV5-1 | CASSLAGNTEAFF
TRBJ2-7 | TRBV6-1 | CASSPGSRYEQYF
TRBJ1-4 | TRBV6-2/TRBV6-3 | CASSYDRGETPTNEKLFF
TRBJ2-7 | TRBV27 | CASSRGQGAYEQYF
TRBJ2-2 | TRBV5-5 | CASSRHRDRLEAGELFF
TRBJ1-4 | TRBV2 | CASSEDGGNEKLFF
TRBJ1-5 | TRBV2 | CASSIGGASQPQHF
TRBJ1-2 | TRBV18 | CASSPTQGLDGYTF